This TCR beta chain was sequenced for a study of STAT5B mutations in CD4+ large granular lymphocyte leukemia. Overall study findings and caveats: Patient CD4-sorted repertoires looked more clonal than healthy CD4+ repertoires, even without putative leukemic clones. Compared with healthy controls (2/35), patient top clones favored TRBV06 (8/27).

Remarks on this clone: Its antigen remains unknown.

Per the germline V gene, CDR1 is SQVTM and CDR2 is ANQGSEA. Trimming cost V 3 bases and J 5 bases, with 13 bases left between them. This CDR3 spans 13 amino acids. Control samples were healthy donors' buffy coats. Some clones are missing from TCRdb's copy, which holds only in-frame ones; the method was immunoSEQ multiplex PCR. The sample yields about 37,000 clones, roughly 65% seen once. The J gene is TRBJ1-1, the V gene TRBV29-1; D is ambiguous. Sequenced input: CD4+ T cells from blood buffy coats. This clonotype was obtained from a human donor in good health. The CDR3 DNA is TGCAGCGTTGAGGCCGGGAGACGGACTGAAGCTTTCTTT. Amino acid sequence: CSVEAGRRTEAFF.